The 23 T cell receptor beta chains below were found in one sample sequenced in a study of blood T cells in healthy people across ages. A J-beta primer mix and a sample-barcoded 5' primer were used in a second PCR of about 7 to 11 cycles. MiXCR was run by TCRdb on the 5' RACE reads, yielding one entry per CDR3 protein. The table records about 780,000 distinct CDR3 sequences, under 30% of them present only once. The same sample was also used in a study of T cells of mothers and their children.

Sequenced sample: blood. The receptors here all came from a boy aged 5-17 years in good health.

This clonotype was seen a handful of times. V is TRBV12-3 or TRBV12-4 and J is TRBJ2-5; 8 bases align to TRBD1. This CDR3 is built from 15 residues. The V and J ends lost 5 bases and 3 bases, in that order; junction bases with no gene match: 8. The CDR3 coding sequence is TGTGCCAGCAGTCACCAAGGGGGACAGGAAGAGACCCAGTACTTC. Translated, it gives CASSHQGGQEETQYF.

The chain uses TRBV7-2 and TRBJ1-2; 8 nucleotides align to TRBD1. CDR3 length: 15 residues. Trimming took 5 bases from V and 6 from J; bases not matched to a gene: 11. CDR1 and CDR2 (germline): SGHTA, FQGNSA. DNA for the CDR3: TGTGCCAGCAGCCCCCGGACAGGGAGGGATGATGGCTACACCTTC. Residues: CASSPRTGRDDGYTF.

The rearrangement links TRBV20-1 to TRBJ2-5; a weak D match, TRBD1 (7 bases). The DNA end is more similar to TRBJ2-7, so the J call may be wrong. The germline V gene has CDR1 DFQATT and CDR2 SNEGSKA (reference sequence). The CDR3 is 12 amino acids. DNA of the CDR3: TGCAGTGCTTCCCCAGGGGGGTACGAGCAGTACTTC. As protein: CSASPGGYEQYF.

V is TRBV20-1 and J is TRBJ2-7; 8 nucleotides agree with TRBD2. In germline, CDR1 is DFQATT, CDR2 SNEGSKA (reference sequence). This CDR3 has 14 residues. Trimming removed 6 bases from V and 1 base from J; junction bases left unmatched: 8. CDR3 sequence (DNA): TGCAGTGCCAGGGCCGGGGGGGTTTCCTACGAGCAGTACTTC. Residues: CSARAGGVSYEQYF.

V usage is TRBV12-3 or TRBV12-4 and J usage is TRBJ2-7, with unresolved D. V was trimmed by 7 bases and J by 2 bases, leaving 12 bases between them. The CDR3 is 13 residues long. CDR3: CASTDGITYEQYF. In DNA form, the CDR3 reads TGTGCCAGCACCGATGGGATCACCTACGAGCAGTACTTC.

A few counts support this clonotype. The chain uses TRBV18 and TRBJ1-1; D gene unclear. V was clipped by 3 bases and J by 3 bases, with 14 bases between them. CDR3 size: 15 residues. CDR1 is KGHSH and CDR2 is LQKENI in the germline V gene. The CDR3 DNA reads TGTGCCAGCTCACCGAAAGGGTTCTCCCACACTGAAGCTTTCTTT. It yields the protein CASSPKGFSHTEAFF.

This clonotype was found many times. V and J are TRBV28 and TRBJ1-5; D ambiguous. V was shortened by 0 bases and J by 4 bases, with 4 bases between the two germline ends. The CDR3 loop spans 13 amino acids. Germline CDR1 reads MDHEN; CDR2 reads SYDVKM. The CDR3 is CASSLWGNQPQHF. CDR3 sequence (DNA): TGTGCCAGCAGTTTATGGGGAAATCAGCCCCAGCATTTT.

This chain links TRBV4-2 with TRBJ2-2, with a possible D match to TRBD1 (6 bases). Per germline, CDR1 LGHNA and CDR2 YNFKEQ. V was trimmed by 4 bases and J by 6 bases, leaving 21 bases between them. The CDR3 has 17 amino acids. CDR3 amino acids: CASSPDRGSGTSGELFF. DNA for the CDR3: TGTGCCAGCAGCCCCGATAGGGGGTCGGGGACCTCCGGGGAGCTGTTTTTT.

The rearrangement joins TRBV9 to TRBJ2-2; D is unclear. Germline CDR1 SGDLS, CDR2 YYNGEE. The V end was cut by 4 bases, the J end by 6 bases, with 13 bases between. The CDR3 contains 14 residues. The CDR3 DNA reads as TGTGCCAGCAGCAATGGCCCGGCGGCCGGGGAGCTGTTTTTT. It specifies CASSNGPAAGELFF.

This clonotype was counted only a few times. The CDR3 sequence is CSVEKTEAGIQYF. The CDR3 DNA follows: TGCAGCGTTGAAAAGACAGAGGCTGGCATTCAGTACTTC. V is TRBV29-1 and J is TRBJ2-4, with a tentative D call TRBD1 (5 bases). Germline V gene lookup returns CDR1 SQVTM and CDR2 ANQGSEA. V gave up 2 bases and J gave up 9 bases, with 14 bases separating them. CDR3 length: 13 residues.

The sample holds a few counts of this clonotype. At one end, the junction sequence differs from germline, possibly due to a read error. V gene TRBV4-1 combines with J gene TRBJ1-2; D unclear. This CDR3 comprises 12 residues. Germline V gene data show CDR1 as MGHRA and CDR2 as YSYEKL. The chain's CDR3 is CASSQVNYGYTF. DNA for the CDR3: TGTGCCAGCAGCCAAGTCAACTATGGCTACACCTTC.

The chain is built from TRBV6-1 and TRBJ2-7; 10 bases match TRBD1. Germline CDR1 and CDR2: MNHNS and SASEGT. This CDR3 is 13 amino acids long. Unmatched junction bases numbered 2, after V lost 4 bases and J lost 5 bases. The CDR3 DNA sequence: TGTGCCAGCAGTGGGGACAGGGGCGACGAGCAGTACTTC. Translating it yields CASSGDRGDEQYF.

This chain connects TRBV10-2 to TRBJ2-2; 9 bases map to TRBD1. Trimming removed 6 bases from V and 3 bases from J; junction bases left unmatched: 8. CDR1 and CDR2 from the germline V gene are WSHSY and SAAADI. The CDR3 runs 16 residues. As DNA, the CDR3 is TGCGCCAGCAGAATGCCGGGACAGGGCTACACCGGGGAGCTGTTTTTT. Translation: CASRMPGQGYTGELFF.

The V call is TRBV7-9, the J call TRBJ2-5; no firm D call. Between the trimmed V and J ends, which lost 4 bases and 2 bases, there was a span of 8 bases. The CDR3 totals 13 residues. Germline V gene sequence: CDR1 SEHNR, CDR2 FQNEAQ (reference sequence). CDR3 loop: CASSSPEQETQYF. The DNA for the CDR3 is TGTGCCAGCAGCTCCCCGGAACAAGAGACCCAGTACTTC.

The chain has TRBV28 and TRBJ1-5; no firm D call. The V gene's germline CDR1 is MDHEN and CDR2 SYDVKM. V was shortened by 10 bases and J by 5 bases, with 12 bases between the two germline ends. The CDR3 sequence is 12 residues long. The CDR3: CATRLIDQPQHF. CDR3 sequence (DNA): TGTGCCACCCGGCTTATAGATCAGCCCCAGCATTTT.

This CDR3 reads CASSSPGRRPFF. The CDR3 DNA is TGTGCCAGCAGCTCACCAGGACGTAGGCCTTTCTTT. This chain links TRBV7-9 with TRBJ1-1, with D unclear. V was shortened by 4 bases and J by 12 bases, with 15 bases between the two germline ends. CDR3 size: 12 residues. Germline V gene lookup returns CDR1 SEHNR and CDR2 FQNEAQ (reference sequence).

This clonotype was seen a handful of times. The chain joins TRBV7-9 to TRBJ2-5; weak D call: TRBD1 (6 bases). Germline V gene sequence: CDR1 SEHNR, CDR2 FQNEAQ (reference sequence). There are 15 residues in the CDR3. Trimming removed 4 bases from V and 2 bases from J, with 14 bases in between. CDR3 loop: CASSSPTGNQETQYF. The CDR3 DNA follows: TGTGCCAGCAGCTCTCCCACAGGGAATCAAGAGACCCAGTACTTC.

V gene TRBV19 combines with J gene TRBJ2-5; no definite D call. The ends were cut back, 9 bases at V and 1 base at J, with 9 bases in the middle. This CDR3 spans 12 amino acids. Per germline, CDR1 LNHDA and CDR2 SQIVND (reference sequence). The CDR3 nucleotides read TGTGCCAGCGGGCAGTCCCAAGAGACCCAGTACTTC. It codes for CASGQSQETQYF.

The gene calls are TRBV10-2 and TRBJ1-2; D is ambiguous. Germline assignment: CDR1 WSHSY and CDR2 SAAADI. This CDR3 is built from 15 residues. Trimming removed 4 bases at V and 3 bases at J, with 15 bases between. The CDR3 nucleotides are TGCGCCAGCAGTGGCTCCGGGCTCCGAGACTATGGCTACACCTTC. Translating it yields CASSGSGLRDYGYTF.

This clonotype turned up a few times. The CDR3 DNA follows: TGTGCCAGCAGTTCAGAAGATACGCAGTATTTT. Amino acid sequence: CASSSEDTQYF. V is TRBV6-5 and J is TRBJ2-3; D is uncertain. The germline V and J ends were trimmed by 4 bases and 5 bases, with 4 bases remaining between them. CDR1 and CDR2 (germline): MNHEY, SVGAGI. The CDR3 length is 11 residues.

There are a few counts of this clonotype. This chain uses TRBV6-2 or TRBV6-3 with TRBJ2-7; TRBD1 agrees at 8 bases. The CDR3 spans 17 residues. Germline-derived CDR1 and CDR2 are MNHEY and SVGEGT. The J segment lost 0 bases and the V segment lost 4 bases, leaving 11 bases of the junction unmatched. CDR3 in amino acids: CASSFSRDRMHSYEQYF. The CDR3 nucleotides are TGTGCCAGCAGTTTCTCCCGGGACAGGATGCACTCCTACGAGCAGTACTTC.

With respect to this clonotype: Being one base from a much bigger clone, this may be a read error. The chain carries TRBV5-1 and TRBJ2-1; 12 bases match TRBD2. Trimming took 1 base from V and 4 from J; bases not matched to a gene: 0. The CDR3 is made up of 15 amino acids. CDR1 SGHRS and CDR2 YFSETQ come from the germline V gene. The CDR3 region has the DNA TGCGCCAGCAGCTTGACTAGCGGGAGGTACAATGAGCAGTTCTTC. This encodes CASSLTSGRYNEQFF.

This clonotype has a handful of counts. The rearrangement uses TRBV19 and TRBJ2-5, with TRBD2 identical over 7 bases. The end of the DNA aligns better with TRBJ2-7, so the J call may be wrong. The CDR3 extends over 15 amino acids. CDR1 is LNHDA and CDR2 is SQIVND in the germline V gene (reference sequence). The CDR3 DNA reads as TGTGCCAGTAGTATACAAGCGGGGAGCTCCTACGAGCAGTACTTC. Encoded protein: CASSIQAGSSYEQYF.